A single sample gave rise to the 2 T cell receptor beta chains below, sequenced in a study of patients and donors after allogeneic stem cell transplantation. One entry per CDR3 protein, called by TCRdb with MiXCR from the RT-PCR reads. The table shows hundreds of thousands of distinct CDR3 sequences, with roughly 17% occurring only once. The specimen was blood, either unsorted or a sorted T cell fraction (not recorded which). The receptors come from a human donor who was either an allogeneic HSCT recipient or a stem cell or donor lymphocyte infusion donor (not recorded which). It is not recorded whose cells these are; they may come from a transplant donor.

The V gene is TRBV2, the J gene TRBJ2-5; no clear D gene. Trimming left V 10 bases short and J 4 bases short, with 10 bases between. Germline CDR1 reads SNHLY; CDR2 reads FYNNEI. The CDR3 runs to 11 residues. The CDR3 sequence: CAKRLGETQYF. CDR3 nucleotides: TGTGCCAAGAGATTGGGAGAGACCCAGTACTTC.

The rearrangement links TRBV12-3 or TRBV12-4 to TRBJ2-1, with 7 bases fitting TRBD2. The CDR3 has 16 residues. Losses at the gene ends were 5 bases for V and 7 bases for J; bases not matched to a gene: 14. The CDR3: CASSPRLAGSGNEQFF. The CDR3 nucleotides read TGTGCCAGCAGTCCCCGACTAGCCGGGTCAGGAAATGAGCAGTTCTTC.